A selection of T cell receptor beta chains follows, all from one sample in a study of response to subunit inactivated influenza vaccine. MiXCR was run by TCRdb on the RT-PCR reads, yielding one entry per CDR3 protein. The sample includes about 800,000 distinct CDR3 sequences, roughly 20% seen only once; the top ten take 9.5% to 13%. The sequences come from PBMCs from blood, collected around 5 days after vaccination. The origin of the receptors is a man aged 50 to 59 who received an inactivated influenza vaccine. Each CDR3 is given with its conserved first and last residue. A D gene is named only where the DNA matches it firmly. Expanded clones get a size class; other rows say once, few or many, or leave the size out.

clone_size: few
d_call: TRBD1
j_call: TRBJ2-7
v_call: TRBV27
cdr3_length: 15
cdr3_aa: CASSTPGQGFYEQYF
cdr3_nt: TGTGCCAGCAGTACGCCGGGACAGGGCTTCTACGAGCAGTACTTC

clone_size: few
d_call: NA
j_call: TRBJ2-7
v_call: TRBV10-3
cdr3_length: 12
cdr3_aa: CAISPGGDEQYF
cdr3_nt: TGTGCCATCAGCCCGGGTGGGGACGAGCAGTACTTC

clone_size: few
d_call: TRBD2
j_call: TRBJ2-5
v_call: TRBV12-3/TRBV12-4
cdr3_length: 13
cdr3_aa: CASRSGLDETQYF
cdr3_nt: TGTGCCAGCAGATCCGGACTAGATGAGACCCAGTACTTC

clone_size: few
d_call: NA
j_call: TRBJ1-4
v_call: TRBV7-9
cdr3_length: 14
cdr3_aa: CASAPEPLEEKLFF
cdr3_nt: TGTGCCAGCGCCCCGGAACCCCTTGAGGAAAAACTGTTTTTT

clone_size: few
d_call: TRBD1
j_call: TRBJ2-4
v_call: TRBV11-2
cdr3_length: 15
cdr3_aa: CASRLQGASKNIQYF
cdr3_nt: TGTGCCAGCAGGTTACAGGGGGCGAGCAAAAACATTCAGTACTTC

clone_size: NA
d_call: NA
j_call: TRBJ2-2
v_call: TRBV12-3/TRBV12-4
cdr3_length: 15
cdr3_aa: CASSFLPGVTGELFF
cdr3_nt: TGTGCCAGCAGTTTCCTCCCGGGGGTCACCGGGGAGCTGTTTTTT

clone_size: many
d_call: TRBD1
j_call: TRBJ2-7
v_call: TRBV6-5
cdr3_length: 14
cdr3_aa: CASSYLGQGNEQYF
cdr3_nt: TGTGCCAGCAGTTACTTGGGACAGGGTAACGAGCAGTACTTC

clone_size: NA
d_call: NA
j_call: TRBJ2-1
v_call: TRBV7-9
cdr3_length: 14
cdr3_aa: CASSPPDRYNEQFF
cdr3_nt: TGTGCCAGCAGCCCACCGGACAGATACAATGAGCAGTTCTTC

clone_size: few
d_call: TRBD1
j_call: TRBJ1-2
v_call: TRBV20-1
cdr3_length: 15
cdr3_aa: CSALRRGQGRYGYTF
cdr3_nt: TGCAGTGCCCTCCGCCGAGGACAGGGGAGGTATGGCTACACCTTC

clone_size: NA
d_call: TRBD2
j_call: TRBJ2-4
v_call: TRBV20-1
cdr3_length: 16
cdr3_aa: CSWTSGGGLAKNIQYF
cdr3_nt: TGCAGCTGGACTAGCGGGGGGGGCCTAGCCAAAAACATTCAGTACTTC

clone_size: many
d_call: NA
j_call: TRBJ2-3
v_call: TRBV12-3/TRBV12-4
cdr3_length: 13
cdr3_aa: CASSLSRTDTQYF
cdr3_nt: TGTGCCAGCAGTTTGTCCCGGACAGATACGCAGTATTTT

clone_size: NA
d_call: NA
j_call: TRBJ2-2
v_call: TRBV5-1
cdr3_length: 14
cdr3_aa: CASSVSRGTGELFF
cdr3_nt: TGCGCCAGCAGCGTATCGCGAGGCACCGGGGAGCTGTTTTTT

clone_size: NA
d_call: NA
j_call: TRBJ2-1
v_call: TRBV6-2/TRBV6-3
cdr3_length: 11
cdr3_aa: CASSQALEQFF
cdr3_nt: TGTGCCAGCAGTCAGGCACTTGAGCAGTTCTTC

clone_size: many
d_call: NA
j_call: TRBJ2-5
v_call: TRBV20-1
cdr3_length: 12
cdr3_aa: CSASPAQETQYF
cdr3_nt: TGCAGTGCTAGCCCAGCACAAGAGACCCAGTACTTC

clone_size: NA
d_call: TRBD1
j_call: TRBJ2-7
v_call: TRBV7-9
cdr3_length: 14
cdr3_aa: CASSPQGARNEQYF
cdr3_nt: TGTGCCAGCAGCCCACAGGGGGCGCGGAACGAGCAGTACTTC

clone_size: NA
d_call: TRBD2
j_call: TRBJ2-7
v_call: TRBV7-9
cdr3_length: 13
cdr3_aa: CASSWGGFEEQYF
cdr3_nt: TGTGCCAGCAGCTGGGGGGGGTTCGAGGAGCAGTACTTC

clone_size: NA
d_call: NA
j_call: TRBJ1-4
v_call: TRBV4-1
cdr3_length: 14
cdr3_aa: CASSQVEGGEKLFF
cdr3_nt: TGCGCCAGCAGCCAAGTGGAAGGGGGTGAAAAACTGTTTTTT

clone_size: NA
d_call: NA
j_call: TRBJ2-3
v_call: TRBV10-3
cdr3_length: 15
cdr3_aa: CAIRESGTSTDTQYF
cdr3_nt: TGTGCCATCAGGGAGTCCGGGACGAGCACAGATACGCAGTATTTT

clone_size: NA
d_call: NA
j_call: TRBJ2-2
v_call: TRBV2
cdr3_length: 14
cdr3_aa: CASSVLANTGELFF
cdr3_nt: TGTGCCAGCAGTGTACTAGCGAACACCGGGGAGCTGTTTTTT

clone_size: NA
d_call: TRBD2
j_call: TRBJ2-4
v_call: TRBV12-3/TRBV12-4
cdr3_length: 14
cdr3_aa: CASTGREDKNIQYF
cdr3_nt: TGTGCCAGCACCGGGCGGGAGGACAAAAACATTCAGTACTTC

clone_size: NA
d_call: NA
j_call: TRBJ1-5
v_call: TRBV20-1
cdr3_length: 14
cdr3_aa: CSASVTDPNQPQHF
cdr3_nt: TGCAGTGCTAGTGTGACAGATCCTAATCAGCCCCAGCATTTT

clone_size: few
d_call: NA
j_call: TRBJ2-2
v_call: TRBV7-2
cdr3_length: 14
cdr3_aa: CASSFAGSAGELFF
cdr3_nt: TGTGCCAGCAGCTTCGCCGGGTCCGCCGGGGAGCTGTTTTTT

clone_size: many
d_call: NA
j_call: TRBJ2-1
v_call: TRBV18
cdr3_length: 13
cdr3_aa: CASSPGDNLRQFF
cdr3_nt: TGTGCCAGCTCACCAGGGGACAATCTTAGGCAGTTCTTC

clone_size: NA
d_call: TRBD2
j_call: TRBJ2-7
v_call: TRBV11-2
cdr3_length: 14
cdr3_aa: CASSPRGGLYEQYF
cdr3_nt: TGTGCCAGCAGTCCCCGGGGGGGCCTCTACGAGCAGTACTTC

clone_size: few
d_call: TRBD2
j_call: TRBJ2-3
v_call: TRBV9
cdr3_length: 16
cdr3_aa: CASSVAPRGGTDTQYF
cdr3_nt: TGTGCCAGCAGCGTAGCGCCGCGGGGGGGCACAGATACGCAGTATTTT

clone_size: NA
d_call: NA
j_call: TRBJ2-2
v_call: TRBV5-1
cdr3_length: 15
cdr3_aa: CASSQSAGHTGELFF
cdr3_nt: TGCGCCAGCAGCCAGTCGGCAGGGCACACCGGGGAGCTGTTTTTT

clone_size: few
d_call: NA
j_call: TRBJ1-6
v_call: TRBV4-3
cdr3_length: 15
cdr3_aa: CASSQDTVYNSPLHF
cdr3_nt: TGCGCCAGCAGCCAAGATACAGTCTATAATTCACCCCTCCACTTT

clone_size: few
d_call: TRBD1
j_call: TRBJ2-7
v_call: TRBV7-2
cdr3_length: 15
cdr3_aa: CASSLAGTGYSEQYF
cdr3_nt: TGTGCCAGCAGCTTAGCAGGGACAGGATATAGCGAGCAGTACTTC

clone_size: NA
d_call: NA
j_call: TRBJ2-3
v_call: TRBV6-5
cdr3_length: 14
cdr3_aa: CASSSRTGGDTQYF
cdr3_nt: TGTGCCAGCAGTTCCCGGACTGGCGGGGATACGCAGTATTTT

clone_size: few
d_call: NA
j_call: TRBJ2-1
v_call: TRBV24-1
cdr3_length: 15
cdr3_aa: CATSDTSTSGLTQFF
cdr3_nt: TGTGCCACCAGTGATACGTCCACGTCGGGACTGACGCAGTTCTTC

clone_size: NA
d_call: NA
j_call: TRBJ1-3
v_call: TRBV4-3
cdr3_length: 18
cdr3_aa: CASSQDHSRRVSGNTIYF
cdr3_nt: TGCGCCAGCAGCCAAGATCATAGCCGACGGGTCTCTGGAAACACCATATATTTT

clone_size: NA
d_call: NA
j_call: TRBJ2-1
v_call: TRBV14
cdr3_length: 14
cdr3_aa: CASSDFGPSAEQFF
cdr3_nt: TGTGCCAGCAGCGATTTCGGGCCGAGTGCGGAGCAGTTCTTC

clone_size: few
d_call: NA
j_call: TRBJ2-1
v_call: TRBV4-1
cdr3_length: 14
cdr3_aa: CASRRLGDNNEQFF
cdr3_nt: TGCGCCAGCAGGAGACTGGGGGATAACAATGAGCAGTTCTTC

clone_size: NA
d_call: NA
j_call: TRBJ1-4
v_call: TRBV5-1
cdr3_length: 15
cdr3_aa: CASSFGRGPAEKLFF
cdr3_nt: TGCGCCAGCAGCTTTGGACGCGGGCCGGCCGAAAAACTGTTTTTT

clone_size: NA
d_call: TRBD1
j_call: TRBJ2-1
v_call: TRBV28
cdr3_length: 16
cdr3_aa: CASSLTTGVIYNEQFF
cdr3_nt: TGTGCCAGCAGTCTGACTACAGGGGTCATCTACAATGAGCAGTTCTTC

clone_size: many
d_call: NA
j_call: TRBJ2-4
v_call: TRBV7-2
cdr3_length: 13
cdr3_aa: CASSSNARGIQYF
cdr3_nt: TGTGCCAGCAGCTCCAACGCGAGGGGCATTCAGTACTTC

clone_size: NA
d_call: TRBD2
j_call: TRBJ2-5
v_call: TRBV28
cdr3_length: 16
cdr3_aa: CASSPGLAVSQETQYF
cdr3_nt: TGTGCCAGCAGTCCAGGACTAGCGGTATCCCAAGAGACCCAGTACTTC